The sequence of this T cell receptor (beta chain) was determined in a study of TIL therapy for anti-PD-1-resistant metastatic lung cancer. Study-level background: Most patients had lung adenocarcinoma; a handful of tumors were EGFR-mutant, two ALK-rearranged; half smoked currently or formerly. Tumors carried a median roughly 1.6 non-synonymous mutations per megabase.

The immunoSEQ assay was v3. The protocol was immunoSEQ multiplex PCR, while the TCRdb copy is restricted to in-frame clones and leaves out a portion. The table shows tens of thousands of clones, with around 86% occurring only once. The CDR3 extends over 11 amino acids. V was shortened by 1 base and J by 0 bases, with 0 bases between the two germline ends. CDR1 is DFQATT, CDR2 SNEGSKA, per germline (reference sequence). A note on this clone: Its cognate antigen is unknown.

Time point meaning: pre-treatment sample, taken before nivolumab and TIL therapy. Adults with stage 4 NSCLC were enrolled in a phase I trial. Study-wide points: Patients were highly selected, enriched for treatment-naive, never-smoker and oncogene-addicted cases.

This receptor was obtained from a person aged 25 to 85 with non-small cell lung cancer. The V and J genes are TRBV20-1 and TRBJ1-1; D remains unclear. The sample consisted of blood, taken at baseline. The CDR3 spells CSARVNTEAFF. The CDR3 DNA sequence: TGCAGTGCTAGAGTGAACACTGAAGCTTTCTTT.